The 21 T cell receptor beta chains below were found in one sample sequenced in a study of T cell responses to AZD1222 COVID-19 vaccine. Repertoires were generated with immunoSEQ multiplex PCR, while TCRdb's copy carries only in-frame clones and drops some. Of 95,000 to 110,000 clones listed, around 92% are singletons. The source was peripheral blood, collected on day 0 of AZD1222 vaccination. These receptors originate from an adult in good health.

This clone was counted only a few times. Here the CDR3 reads CASSSIGLRLVSGANVLTF. The CDR3 coding sequence is TGTGCCAGCAGCTCCATAGGGCTCCGGCTGGTCTCTGGGGCCAACGTCCTGACTTTC. The rearrangement links TRBV7-8 to TRBJ2-6; D call uncertain. The length of the CDR3 is 19 residues. The germline gives CDR1 SGHVS, CDR2 FQNEAQ. Trimming removed 4 bases at V and 0 bases at J, with 19 bases between.

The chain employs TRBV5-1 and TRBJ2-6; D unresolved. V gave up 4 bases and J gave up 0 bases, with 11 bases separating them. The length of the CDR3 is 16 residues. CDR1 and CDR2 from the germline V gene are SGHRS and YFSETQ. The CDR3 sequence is CASSEEPSSGANVLTF. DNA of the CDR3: TGCGCCAGCAGCGAGGAACCATCCTCTGGGGCCAACGTCCTGACTTTC. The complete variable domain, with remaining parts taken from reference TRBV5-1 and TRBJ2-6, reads KAGVTQTPRYLIKTRGQQVTLSCSPISGHRSVSWYQQTPGQGLQFLFEYFSETQRNKGNFPGRFSGRQFSNSRSEMNVSTLELGDSALYLCASSEEPSSGANVLTFGAGSRLTVL.

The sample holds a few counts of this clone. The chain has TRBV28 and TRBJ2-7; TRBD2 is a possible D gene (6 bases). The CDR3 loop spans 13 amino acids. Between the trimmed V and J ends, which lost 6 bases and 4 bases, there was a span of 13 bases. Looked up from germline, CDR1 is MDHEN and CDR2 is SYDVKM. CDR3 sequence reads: CASSPTSRYEQYF. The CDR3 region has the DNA TGTGCCAGCAGCCCAACTAGCAGATACGAGCAGTACTTC. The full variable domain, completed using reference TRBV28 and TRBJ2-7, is DVKVTQSSRYLVKRTGEKVFLECVQDMDHENMFWYRQDPGLGLRLIYFSYDVKMKEKGDIPEGYSVSREKKERFSLILESASTNQTSMYLCASSPTSRYEQYFGPGTRLTVT.

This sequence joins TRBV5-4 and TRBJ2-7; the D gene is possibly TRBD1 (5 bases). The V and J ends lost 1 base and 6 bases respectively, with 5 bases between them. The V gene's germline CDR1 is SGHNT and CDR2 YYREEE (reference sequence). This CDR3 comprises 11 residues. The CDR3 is CASSLRGEQYF. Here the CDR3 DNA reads TGTGCCAGCAGCTTGAGGGGCGAGCAGTACTTC.

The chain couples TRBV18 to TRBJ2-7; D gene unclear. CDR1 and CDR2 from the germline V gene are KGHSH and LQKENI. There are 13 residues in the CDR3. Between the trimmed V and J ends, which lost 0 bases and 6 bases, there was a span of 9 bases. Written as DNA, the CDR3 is TGTGCCAGCTCACCACCGCTAGTACTCGAGCAGTACTTC. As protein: CASSPPLVLEQYF.

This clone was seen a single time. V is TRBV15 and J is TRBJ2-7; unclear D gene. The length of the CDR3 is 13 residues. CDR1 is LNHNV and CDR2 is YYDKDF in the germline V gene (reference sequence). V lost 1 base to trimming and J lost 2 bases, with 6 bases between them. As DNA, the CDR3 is TGTGCCACCAGCAGAGCCCTTCCCTACGAGCAGTACTTC. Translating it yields CATSRALPYEQYF.

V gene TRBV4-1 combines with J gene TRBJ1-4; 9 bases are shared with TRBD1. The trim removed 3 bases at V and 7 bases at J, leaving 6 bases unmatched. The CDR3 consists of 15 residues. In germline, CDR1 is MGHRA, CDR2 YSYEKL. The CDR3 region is CASSQDRGTAEKLFF. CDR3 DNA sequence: TGCGCCAGCAGCCAGGACAGGGGAACGGCTGAAAAACTGTTTTTT.

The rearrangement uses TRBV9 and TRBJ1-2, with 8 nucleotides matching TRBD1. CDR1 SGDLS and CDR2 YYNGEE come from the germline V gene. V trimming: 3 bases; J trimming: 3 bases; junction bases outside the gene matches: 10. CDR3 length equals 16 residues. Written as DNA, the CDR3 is TGTGCCAGCAGCGGAAGGGGACAGGATAAGCACTATGGCTACACCTTC. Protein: CASSGRGQDKHYGYTF.

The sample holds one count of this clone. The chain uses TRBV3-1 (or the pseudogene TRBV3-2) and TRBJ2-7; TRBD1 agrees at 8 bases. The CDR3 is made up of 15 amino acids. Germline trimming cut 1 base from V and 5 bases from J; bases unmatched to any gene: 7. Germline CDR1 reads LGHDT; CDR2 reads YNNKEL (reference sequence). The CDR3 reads CASSQVRTGGNEQYF. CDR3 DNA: TGTGCCAGCAGCCAAGTGAGAACAGGGGGGAACGAGCAGTACTTC.

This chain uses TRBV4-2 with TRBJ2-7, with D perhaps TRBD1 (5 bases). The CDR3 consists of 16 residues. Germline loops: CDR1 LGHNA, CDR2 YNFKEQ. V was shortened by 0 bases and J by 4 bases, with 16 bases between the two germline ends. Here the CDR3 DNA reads TGTGCCAGCAGCCAAGACTGGGGCGGCGGTAGGTACGAGCAGTACTTC. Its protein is CASSQDWGGGRYEQYF.

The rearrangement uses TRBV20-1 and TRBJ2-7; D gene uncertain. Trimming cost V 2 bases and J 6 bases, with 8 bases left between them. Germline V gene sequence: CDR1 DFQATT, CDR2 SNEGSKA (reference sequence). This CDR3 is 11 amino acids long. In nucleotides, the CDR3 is TGCAGTGCTAGACTAGGGCGCGAGCAGTACTTC. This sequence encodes CSARLGREQYF.

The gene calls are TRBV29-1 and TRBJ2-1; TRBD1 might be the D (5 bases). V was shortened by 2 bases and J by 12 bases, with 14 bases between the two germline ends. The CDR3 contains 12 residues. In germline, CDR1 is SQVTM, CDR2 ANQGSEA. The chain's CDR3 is CSVESLGVGQFF. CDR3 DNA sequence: TGCAGCGTTGAAAGTTTAGGGGTTGGGCAGTTCTTC.

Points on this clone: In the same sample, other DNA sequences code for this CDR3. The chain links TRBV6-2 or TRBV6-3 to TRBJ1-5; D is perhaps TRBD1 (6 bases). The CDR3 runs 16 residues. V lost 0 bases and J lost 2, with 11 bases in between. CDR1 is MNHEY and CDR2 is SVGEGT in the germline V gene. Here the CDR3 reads CASSYSGGAGNQPQHF. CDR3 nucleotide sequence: TGTGCCAGCAGTTACTCTGGGGGGGCGGGCAATCAGCCCCAGCATTTT.

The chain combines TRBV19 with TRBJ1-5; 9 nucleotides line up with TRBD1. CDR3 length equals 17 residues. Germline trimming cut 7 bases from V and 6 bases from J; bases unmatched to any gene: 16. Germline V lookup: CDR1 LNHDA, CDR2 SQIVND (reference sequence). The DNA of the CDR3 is TGTGCCAGTAACCGCGGGGGAACAGGGGGCGAGAGTCAGCCCCAGCATTTT. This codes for CASNRGGTGGESQPQHF.

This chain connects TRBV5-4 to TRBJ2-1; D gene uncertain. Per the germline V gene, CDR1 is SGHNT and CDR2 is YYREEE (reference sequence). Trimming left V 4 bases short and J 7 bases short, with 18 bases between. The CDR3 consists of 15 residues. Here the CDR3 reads CASSPDQVSVNEQFF. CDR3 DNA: TGTGCCAGCAGCCCGGACCAGGTTTCGGTGAATGAGCAGTTCTTC.

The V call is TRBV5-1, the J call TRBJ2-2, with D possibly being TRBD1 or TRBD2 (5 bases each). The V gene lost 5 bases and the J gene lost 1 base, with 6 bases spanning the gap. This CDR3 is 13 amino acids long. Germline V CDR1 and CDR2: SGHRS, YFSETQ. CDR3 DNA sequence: TGCGCCAGCAGGGGGGAGAACACCGGGGAGCTGTTTTTT. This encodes CASRGENTGELFF.

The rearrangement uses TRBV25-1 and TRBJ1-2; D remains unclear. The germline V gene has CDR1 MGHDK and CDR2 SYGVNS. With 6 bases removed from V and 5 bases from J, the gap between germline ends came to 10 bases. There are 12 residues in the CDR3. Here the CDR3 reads CASSQYDYGYTF. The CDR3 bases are TGTGCCAGCAGCCAGTATGATTATGGCTACACCTTC.

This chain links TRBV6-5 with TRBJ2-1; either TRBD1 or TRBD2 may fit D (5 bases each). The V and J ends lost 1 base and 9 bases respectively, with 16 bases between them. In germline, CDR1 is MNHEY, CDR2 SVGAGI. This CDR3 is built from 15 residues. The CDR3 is CASSYYGAERGEQFF. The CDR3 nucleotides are TGTGCCAGCAGTTACTATGGAGCGGAGAGGGGTGAGCAGTTCTTC.

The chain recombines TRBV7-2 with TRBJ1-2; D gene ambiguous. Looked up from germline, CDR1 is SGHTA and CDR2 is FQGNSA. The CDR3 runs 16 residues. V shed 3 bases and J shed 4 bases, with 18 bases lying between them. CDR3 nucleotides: TGTGCCAGCAGCTTGGGTGCCCTAAAGACTACCTATGGCTACACCTTC. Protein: CASSLGALKTTYGYTF.

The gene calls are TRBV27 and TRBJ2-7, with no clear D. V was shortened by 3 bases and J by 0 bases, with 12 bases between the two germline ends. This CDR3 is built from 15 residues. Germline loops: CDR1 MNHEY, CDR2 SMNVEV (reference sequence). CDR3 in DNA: TGTGCCAGCAGTTTCCGCCCACAGAGCTCCTACGAGCAGTACTTC. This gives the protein CASSFRPQSSYEQYF.

The CDR3 is CSVVGGNYGYTF. CDR3 DNA sequence: TGCAGCGTTGTAGGAGGGAACTATGGCTACACCTTC. This sequence joins TRBV29-1 and TRBJ1-2; D gene unclear. CDR1 and CDR2 (germline): SQVTM, ANQGSEA. The CDR3 spans 12 residues. Trimming shortened V by 4 bases and J by 2 bases, and 8 bases separated the two germline ends.